These T cell receptor beta chains were read from a single sample in a study of T-cell memory formation after mild COVID-19. MiXCR, run by TCRdb on the 5' RACE reads, gives a single entry per CDR3 protein. The table shows 350,000 to 450,000 distinct CDR3 sequences, with about 19% occurring only once. Sequencing input: PBMCs or a T cell subset sorted from them (not recorded which). These receptors all come from an adult woman who had mild COVID-19 (a few samples of this study predate the infection). Cell type and time point are not known. CDR3s include the opening cysteine and the closing phenylalanine or tryptophan. The order of the fields is J gene, D gene, V gene, clone size, CDR3 protein, CDR3 DNA. D genes are given only for firm matches. Rows may omit the clone size; those that give it use once, few, many or a size class.

>TRBJ2-4|TRBD1|TRBV29-1|-
CSVDRGRAKNIQYF
TGCAGCGTTGATAGGGGGCGCGCCAAAAACATTCAGTACTTC
>TRBJ2-1|TRBD2|TRBV29-1|few
CSVEGGRTYNEQFF
TGCAGCGTTGAAGGCGGGAGAACCTACAATGAGCAGTTCTTC
>TRBJ1-5|-|TRBV6-1|-
CASSKGWDQPQHF
TGTGCCAGCAGTAAGGGGTGGGATCAGCCCCAGCATTTT
>TRBJ2-2|TRBD1|TRBV12-3/TRBV12-4|few
CASRSDRGQTGELFF
TGTGCCAGCAGATCGGACAGGGGTCAGACCGGGGAGCTGTTTTTT
>TRBJ2-2|-|TRBV5-1|-
CASSPSTNPTGELFF
TGCGCCAGCAGCCCTAGTACGAACCCGACCGGGGAGCTGTTTTTT
>TRBJ2-1|TRBD2|TRBV6-5|-
CASTAKGGDNEQFF
TGTGCCAGCACCGCGAAGGGAGGGGACAATGAGCAGTTCTTC
>TRBJ1-5|-|TRBV7-8|few
CASTRSINQPQHF
TGTGCCAGCACCAGGAGTATCAATCAGCCCCAGCATTTT
>TRBJ2-1|-|TRBV2|-
CASSEGPTKQFF
TGTGCCAGCAGTGAAGGGCCCACCAAGCAGTTCTTC
>TRBJ2-2|TRBD1|TRBV2|few
CASSGDRVSVTGELFF
TGTGCCAGCAGTGGGGACAGGGTGTCGGTCACCGGGGAGCTGTTTTTT
>TRBJ2-7|-|TRBV6-2/TRBV6-3|many
CASSTAGASYEQYF
TGTGCCAGCAGTACGGCCGGAGCCTCCTACGAGCAGTACTTC
>TRBJ1-1|-|TRBV4-1|-
CASSPTGRITMNTEAFF
TGCGCCAGCAGCCCAACAGGGCGTATTACCATGAACACTGAAGCTTTCTTT
>TRBJ1-5|-|TRBV24-1|-
CATSEGAGTPYSNQPQHF
TGTGCCACCAGTGAGGGTGCCGGGACACCCTATAGCAATCAGCCCCAGCATTTT
>TRBJ2-6|-|TRBV7-9|-
CASSPRANVLTF
TGTGCCAGCAGCCCCCGGGCCAACGTCCTGACTTTC
>TRBJ2-3|-|TRBV5-1|-
CASNRLGTDTQYF
TGCGCCAGCAACCGACTGGGCACAGATACGCAGTATTTT
>TRBJ2-4|TRBD2|TRBV10-3|-
CAISESSGTRENIQYF
TGTGCCATCAGTGAGTCCTCCGGGACTAGGGAAAACATTCAGTACTTC
>TRBJ1-1|-|TRBV7-9|many
CASSLFENTEAFF
TGTGCCAGCAGCTTATTTGAGAACACTGAAGCTTTCTTT
>TRBJ1-1|-|TRBV5-1|-
CASSLYFTGNTEAFF
TGCGCCAGCAGCTTGTATTTTACTGGGAACACTGAAGCTTTCTTT
>TRBJ2-2|-|TRBV9|-
CSSSVSTGGSIPGELFF
TGTTCCAGCAGCGTATCCACTGGTGGGTCAATTCCCGGGGAGCTGTTTTTT
>TRBJ1-2|-|TRBV20-1|-
CSASLSGSGYTF
TGCAGTGCTAGCCTATCAGGCAGTGGCTACACCTTC
>TRBJ2-2|-|TRBV6-6|many
CASAGNTGELFF
TGTGCCAGCGCGGGGAACACCGGGGAGCTGTTTTTT
>TRBJ1-1|-|TRBV5-1|-
CASSLAFQSQLNTEAFF
TGCGCCAGCAGCTTGGCCTTTCAGAGTCAGCTGAACACTGAAGCTTTCTTT
>TRBJ1-3|-|TRBV7-8|many
CASSLALGAYGNTIYF
TGTGCCAGCAGCTTAGCGTTGGGGGCGTATGGAAACACCATATATTTT
>TRBJ1-6|-|TRBV20-1|-
CSARSPNGDSPLHF
TGCAGTGCTAGATCTCCAAACGGGGATTCACCCCTCCACTTT
>TRBJ1-2|-|TRBV6-1|few
CASTHYGYTF
TGTGCCAGCACCCACTATGGCTACACCTTC
>TRBJ2-3|TRBD2|TRBV5-1|few
CASSLAPTSVTDTQYF
TGCGCCAGCAGCTTGGCCCCGACTAGCGTCACAGATACGCAGTATTTT
>TRBJ1-2|-|TRBV29-1|-
CSVARANYGYTF
TGCAGCGTGGCCAGGGCAAACTATGGCTACACCTTC
>TRBJ2-5|-|TRBV20-1|-
CSARVWGPRPETQYF
TGCAGTGCTAGAGTATGGGGGCCGAGACCAGAGACCCAGTACTTC
>TRBJ1-2|-|TRBV4-3|many
CASSLAWSPGKHGYTF
TGCGCCAGCAGCCTGGCTTGGAGCCCTGGGAAGCATGGCTACACCTTC
>TRBJ1-4|-|TRBV4-3|-
CASSQGPNEKLFF
TGCGCCAGCAGCCAAGGTCCTAATGAAAAACTGTTTTTT
>TRBJ1-3|-|TRBV11-2|-
CASSPRQRDSGNTIYF
TGTGCCAGCAGCCCTCGACAGAGGGACTCTGGAAACACCATATATTTT
>TRBJ1-4|-|TRBV6-5|-
CASRRDEATNEKLFF
TGTGCCAGCAGAAGGGACGAAGCAACTAATGAAAAACTGTTTTTT
>TRBJ1-2|-|TRBV4-3|few
CASSQGAESSYGYTF
TGCGCCAGCAGCCAAGGGGCGGAGTCGTCATATGGCTACACCTTC
>TRBJ2-1|-|TRBV30|few
CAWSPGVGNNEQFF
TGTGCCTGGAGTCCGGGGGTTGGGAACAATGAGCAGTTCTTC
>TRBJ1-2|TRBD1|TRBV5-1|few
CATRGQANYGYTF
TGCGCCACCAGGGGACAGGCGAACTATGGCTACACCTTC
>TRBJ2-2|TRBD2|TRBV9|few
CASSEESGNRAGELFF
TGTGCCAGCAGCGAGGAGAGCGGGAATAGGGCCGGGGAGCTGTTTTTT
>TRBJ2-7|TRBD1|TRBV29-1|few
CSVTGTGGLDAYEQYF
TGCAGCGTTACCGGGACAGGGGGCTTGGACGCCTACGAGCAGTACTTC
>TRBJ2-1|-|TRBV3-1|-
CASSNAGGGAYNEQFF
TGTGCCAGCAGCAACGCTGGGGGCGGGGCCTACAATGAGCAGTTCTTC
>TRBJ2-7|TRBD1|TRBV5-1|many
CASSLGTGPYEQYF
TGCGCCAGCAGCTTGGGGACAGGGCCCTACGAGCAGTACTTC
>TRBJ2-1|-|TRBV7-9|-
CASGQEGGIPFF
TGTGCCAGCGGGCAGGAGGGGGGGATTCCGTTCTTC
>TRBJ1-2|-|TRBV10-3|-
CAISTGSGYGYTF
TGTGCCATCAGCACAGGGAGTGGCTATGGCTACACCTTC
>TRBJ2-7|-|TRBV27|-
CASSLSGRGSAYEQYF
TGTGCCAGCAGTTTATCGGGCAGGGGTAGTGCCTACGAGCAGTACTTC
>TRBJ1-4|-|TRBV12-3/TRBV12-4|-
CASRKRANEKLFF
TGTGCCAGCAGGAAGAGGGCTAATGAAAAACTGTTTTTT
>TRBJ1-2|TRBD1|TRBV2|-
CASSRQGAPGYGYTF
TGTGCCAGCAGTAGACAGGGGGCCCCTGGCTATGGCTACACCTTC
>TRBJ2-4|TRBD2|TRBV20-1|-
CSAGAERGPAKNIQYF
TGCAGTGCCGGGGCGGAGCGGGGGCCAGCCAAAAACATTCAGTACTTC
>TRBJ1-6|-|TRBV5-1|-
CASSLSGDNSPLHF
TGCGCCAGCAGCTTGTCCGGGGATAATTCACCCCTCCACTTT
>TRBJ2-2|TRBD2|TRBV4-3|many
CASSQDFSGVFHTGELFF
TGCGCCAGCAGCCAAGATTTTAGCGGGGTGTTCCACACCGGGGAGCTGTTTTTT
>TRBJ2-1|-|TRBV5-1|-
CASSLDVTGYGYYNEQFF
TGCGCCAGCAGCTTGGACGTTACGGGATACGGATACTACAATGAGCAGTTCTTC
>TRBJ2-7|TRBD1|TRBV5-1|many
CASSFGQGLGGEQYF
TGCGCCAGCAGCTTCGGACAGGGCCTTGGGGGAGAGCAGTACTTC